Following are 9 T cell receptor beta chains from one sample sequenced in a study of CD8 T cells in ankylosing spondylitis. TCRdb reprocessed the 5' RACE reads via MiXCR and lists one record per CDR3 protein. The table includes roughly 91,000 distinct CDR3 sequences, roughly 8.3% detected once. Sequencing was performed on blood, either unsorted or a sorted T cell fraction (not recorded which). All receptors derive from a male donor with ankylosing spondylitis or in good health (not recorded which).

There are a few counts of this clonotype. This rearrangement joins TRBV19 to TRBJ2-7, with 11 bases matching TRBD2. CDR3 length equals 15 residues. With 3 bases clipped from V and 2 bases from J, the junction kept 3 bases outside the gene matches. Germline V CDR1 and CDR2: LNHDA, SQIVND (reference sequence). Here the CDR3 reads CASSILAGGAYEQYF. The CDR3 DNA reads as TGTGCCAGTAGTATTCTAGCGGGAGGCGCCTACGAGCAGTACTTC. The full variable domain, rest sourced from reference TRBV19 and TRBJ2-7, is DGGITQSPKYLFRKEGQNVTLSCEQNLNHDAMYWYRQDPGQGLRLIYYSQIVNDFQKGDIAEGYSVSREKKESFPLTVTSAQKNPTAFYLCASSILAGGAYEQYFGPGTRLTVT.

This clonotype has just a few counts. This chain links TRBV12-3 or TRBV12-4 with TRBJ1-1, with a tentative D call TRBD1 (6 bases). The CDR3 consists of 13 residues. Trimming pared 10 bases from V and 4 bases from J, leaving 16 bases between. CDR3 region: CAINLQGSTEAFF. DNA of the CDR3: TGTGCCATAAATCTACAGGGAAGCACTGAAGCTTTCTTT.

The table lists this clonotype with many counts. This chain uses TRBV29-1 with TRBJ2-3; maybe TRBD2 (6 bases). The CDR3 is made up of 13 amino acids. The V and J ends lost 4 bases and 2 bases respectively, with 10 bases between them. CDR1 and CDR2 (germline): SQVTM, ANQGSEA. CDR3 residues: CSVGGLDTDTQYF. CDR3 nucleotide sequence: TGCAGCGTTGGGGGACTTGACACAGATACGCAGTATTTT.

This chain connects TRBV6-2 or TRBV6-3 to TRBJ1-1; D remains ambiguous. The CDR3 extends over 14 amino acids. The V and J ends lost 2 bases and 0 bases respectively, with 7 bases between them. CDR1 is MNHEY and CDR2 is SVGEGT in the germline V gene. As DNA, the CDR3 is TGTGCCAGCAGTTACGACCCCTTGAACACTGAAGCTTTCTTT. Amino acid sequence: CASSYDPLNTEAFF.

This clonotype was picked up many times. The V and J genes are TRBV14 and TRBJ1-2; D is unclear. V lost 1 base and J lost 5, with 8 bases in between. Germline CDR1 and CDR2: SGHDN and FVKESK. CDR3 length equals 13 residues. This CDR3 reads CASSQVSGYGYTF. The CDR3 nucleotides are TGTGCCAGCAGCCAAGTGTCGGGTTATGGCTACACCTTC.

V usage is TRBV5-1 and J usage is TRBJ2-7; 9 positions agree with TRBD1. Germline V CDR1 and CDR2: SGHRS, YFSETQ. The CDR3 totals 17 residues. J gave up 5 bases and V 1 base, and 13 bases lay outside the gene matches. The CDR3 here is CASSLSFRGTGNDEQYF. The DNA of the CDR3 is TGCGCCAGCAGCTTGTCCTTTCGTGGGACAGGGAATGACGAGCAGTACTTC.

This clonotype was counted only a few times. A much larger clone is a single base away; this may be a read error. The chain uses TRBV3-1 and TRBJ1-5; D is possibly TRBD1 (5 bases). Germline CDR1 and CDR2: LGHDT and YNNKEL (reference sequence). V was clipped by 2 bases and J by 6 bases, with 8 bases between them. The CDR3 totals 13 residues. CDR3 in amino acids: CASSQQGRQPQHF. In DNA form, the CDR3 reads TGTGCCAGCAGCCAACAGGGACGTCAGCCCCAGCATTTT. Variable domain in full (rest from reference TRBV3-1 and TRBJ1-5): DTAVSQTPKYLVTQMGNDKSIKCEQNLGHDTMYWYKQDSKKFLKIMFSYNNKELIINETVPNRFSPKSPDKAHLNLHINSLELGDSAVYFCASSQQGRQPQHFGDGTRLSIL.

This clonotype was observed many times. This chain's CDR3 is CASSLADSNQPQHF. The CDR3 bases are TGTGCCAGCAGCTTAGCTGACAGCAATCAGCCCCAGCATTTT. This chain links TRBV7-2 with TRBJ1-5; D is uncertain. The germline V gene encodes CDR1 SGHTA and CDR2 FQGNSA. This CDR3 is 14 amino acids long. Trimming took 0 bases from V and 1 from J, leaving 4 bases between them.

This clonotype has at least ten counts. The gene calls are TRBV9 and TRBJ2-3, with D possibly matching TRBD2 (7 bases). Trimming took off 0 bases at V and 0 bases at J, with 17 bases between the two ends. The CDR3 has 18 amino acids. The germline gives CDR1 SGDLS, CDR2 YYNGEE. Here the CDR3 reads CASSVGSRGLSSTDTQYF. The CDR3 DNA reads as TGTGCCAGCAGCGTAGGGTCGCGGGGGCTCTCTAGCACAGATACGCAGTATTTT.